One and the same sample provided the 30 T cell receptor beta chains below, sequenced in a study of early T cells in non-severe SARS-CoV-2 infection. TCRdb fed the 5' RACE reads into MiXCR, producing one record per CDR3 protein. The table has tens of thousands of distinct CDR3 sequences, around 12% seen once; the top ten hold roughly 2.5%. This material consisted of whole blood, taken at baseline. These receptor sequences come from an adult who was a healthcare worker with PCR-confirmed SARS-CoV-2 infection or an uninfected control (not recorded which).

This chain links TRBV10-1 with TRBJ1-1; D is ambiguous. Germline V gene data show CDR1 as WNHNN and CDR2 as SYGVQD (reference sequence). V was pared by 4 bases and J by 1 base, with 4 bases between. The CDR3 has 12 residues. Written as DNA, the CDR3 is TGCGCCAGCAGTGGCCAGAACACTGAAGCTTTCTTT. Translation: CASSGQNTEAFF.

In this sample, this clonotype turned up a few times. V and J are TRBV4-1 and TRBJ2-5, with 7 positions matching TRBD1. CDR1 and CDR2 (germline): MGHRA, YSYEKL. The V gene end was trimmed by 4 bases and the J gene end by 2 bases; junction bases not matched to a gene: 10. The CDR3 covers 16 residues. CDR3 in amino acids: CASSRNKDREQETQYF. CDR3 bases: TGCGCCAGCAGCCGGAATAAAGACAGGGAACAAGAGACCCAGTACTTC.

This clonotype was seen ten or more times. This chain joins TRBV7-2 and TRBJ1-6, with D possibly matching TRBD1 (6 bases). The CDR3 is 15 residues long. Germline-derived CDR1 and CDR2 are SGHTA and FQGNSA. V shed 5 bases and J shed 5 bases, with 13 bases lying between them. In DNA form, the CDR3 reads TGTGCCAGCAGCCGACAACGACAGGATAATTCACCCCTCCACTTT. Translation gives CASSRQRQDNSPLHF.

This clonotype was counted at least ten times. The chain joins TRBV11-2 to TRBJ2-7; TRBD1 matches 11 bases. The germline CDR1 and CDR2 sequences are SGHAT and FQNNGV. Losses at the gene ends were 2 bases for V and 6 bases for J; bases not matched to a gene: 6. This CDR3 is built from 15 residues. The DNA of the CDR3 is TGTGCCAGCAGCTTATCAAGCGGGACAGGGGGCGAGCAGTACTTC. It specifies CASSLSSGTGGEQYF. Full variable domain (missing parts from reference TRBV11-2 and TRBJ2-7): EAGVAQSPRYKIIEKRQSVAFWCNPISGHATLYWYQQILGQGPKLLIQFQNNGVVDDSQLPKDRFSAERLKGVDSTLKIQPAKLEDSAVYLCASSLSSGTGGEQYFGPGTRLTVT.

J is TRBJ1-2 and V is TRBV20-1, with D hard to call. Trimming removed 1 base from V and 7 bases from J, with 7 bases in between. The CDR3 totals 11 residues. The V gene's germline CDR1 is DFQATT and CDR2 SNEGSKA (reference sequence). The CDR3 DNA follows: TGCAGTGCTAGAGGGGGTCTTGGCTACACCTTC. It yields the protein CSARGGLGYTF.

This clonotype occurred a few times. The gene calls are TRBV4-2 and TRBJ2-7; D ambiguous. The CDR3 contains 12 residues. CDR1 and CDR2 from the germline V gene are LGHNA and YNFKEQ. Trimming took 0 bases from V and 9 from J, leaving 9 bases between them. CDR3 nucleotide sequence: TGTGCCAGCAGCCAAGATCGGTTCGGGCAGTACTTC. It encodes CASSQDRFGQYF.

This clonotype was detected many times. This chain links TRBV11-2 with TRBJ2-7; D unclear. The length of the CDR3 is 20 residues. Trimming cost V 5 bases and J 2 bases, with 31 bases left between them. Per the germline V gene, CDR1 is SGHAT and CDR2 is FQNNGV. In nucleotides, the CDR3 is TGTGCCAGCAGCCAGATCCAAACCCCGGGCCCCTCACGTCTCCCCTACGAGCAGTACTTC. Residues: CASSQIQTPGPSRLPYEQYF.

This clonotype was seen at least ten times. The genes are TRBV6-2 or TRBV6-3 and TRBJ1-2; D gene unclear. This CDR3 region has 11 residues. The V gene's germline CDR1 is MNHEY and CDR2 SVGEGT. V lost 8 bases, J lost 13 bases, and 17 bases lay in between. For the CDR3, the DNA is TGTGCCAGCGGTCTCACATGGCCGCGCACCTTC. This translates into CASGLTWPRTF.

The V and J genes are TRBV11-2 and TRBJ2-5, with 13 bases that match TRBD2. The CDR3 spans 16 residues. V was pared by 5 bases and J by 4 bases, with 7 bases of the junction left unmatched. Germline CDR1 and CDR2: SGHAT and FQNNGV. The CDR3 reads CASSTRTSGGGETQYF. The DNA for the CDR3 is TGTGCCAGCAGCACCCGGACTAGCGGGGGCGGAGAGACCCAGTACTTC.

The V gene is TRBV5-1, the J gene TRBJ2-2; possibly TRBD1 for D (5 bases). The CDR3 sequence is 17 residues long. Germline assignment: CDR1 SGHRS and CDR2 YFSETQ. Between the trimmed V and J ends, which lost 0 bases and 7 bases, there was a span of 19 bases. As DNA, the CDR3 is TGCGCCAGCAGCTTGGGGACCCCAAGGGGCCTTCACGGGGAGCTGTTTTTT. Amino acid sequence: CASSLGTPRGLHGELFF.

This clonotype was recorded many times. The chain uses TRBV12-3 or TRBV12-4 and TRBJ1-3; D not certain. V was clipped by 6 bases and J by 3 bases, with 12 bases between them. This CDR3 is 14 amino acids long. In nucleotides, the CDR3 is TGTGCCAGCAGCCCCCGACGGGATGGAAACACCATATATTTT. The encoded protein is CASSPRRDGNTIYF.

The chain links TRBV18 to TRBJ2-2; weak D call: TRBD1 (5 bases). Trimming shortened V by 2 bases and J by 4 bases, and 11 bases separated the two germline ends. The CDR3 runs to 15 residues. The V gene's germline CDR1 is KGHSH and CDR2 LQKENI. This CDR3 reads CASSPVRTSTGELFF. The CDR3 coding sequence is TGTGCCAGCTCACCAGTCAGGACAAGCACCGGGGAGCTGTTTTTT.

This clonotype was seen a few times. The genes are TRBV11-3 and TRBJ2-1; D not certain. The CDR3 is made up of 13 amino acids. Trimming took off 4 bases at V and 5 bases at J, with 9 bases between the two ends. The germline V gene encodes CDR1 SGHNT and CDR2 YENEEA. DNA for the CDR3: TGTGCCAGCAGCTCCGTTTCCAACAATGAGCAGTTCTTC. Translated, it gives CASSSVSNNEQFF.

The rearrangement uses TRBV11-3 and TRBJ1-1; possible D gene TRBD1, 5 bases. Germline CDR1 is SGHNT and CDR2 is YENEEA. The CDR3 length is 14 residues. V dropped 1 base and J dropped 4 bases, with 10 bases sitting between them. The CDR3, as DNA: TGTGCCAGCAGCTTAGGAGGGGATGGCACTGAAGCTTTCTTT. Translation: CASSLGGDGTEAFF.

This chain links TRBV27 with TRBJ1-5, with D possibly matching TRBD1 (5 bases). The length of the CDR3 is 15 residues. Germline CDR1 and CDR2: MNHEY and SMNVEV (reference sequence). With 6 bases removed from V and 1 base from J, the gap between germline ends came to 13 bases. The DNA of the CDR3 is TGTGCCAGCAGCCCGTGGGGGGGGAGCAATCAGCCCCAGCATTTT. Its translation: CASSPWGGSNQPQHF.

As to this clonotype: Sequence at one end of the junction differs from germline and may be a read error. The V call is TRBV11-2, the J call TRBJ1-2; D ambiguous. CDR3 length equals 12 residues. Per germline, CDR1 SGHAT and CDR2 FQNNGV. CDR3 nucleotide sequence: TGTGTCAGCAGCTTAGTTCAGCATGGCTACACCTTC. Translation: CVSSLVQHGYTF.

This clonotype was detected a few times. This chain connects TRBV11-2 to TRBJ2-2, with 8 bases fitting TRBD1. V lost 8 bases to trimming and J lost 9 bases; unmatched junction nucleotides: 11. Germline CDR1 reads SGHAT; CDR2 reads FQNNGV. There are 14 residues in the CDR3. The CDR3 sequence is CASLQGARFRELFF. The DNA for the CDR3 is TGTGCCAGCTTGCAGGGGGCGAGGTTCCGGGAGCTGTTTTTT.

The rearrangement links TRBV6-5 to TRBJ2-1; D unresolved. The germline V and J ends were trimmed by 6 bases and 7 bases, with 13 bases remaining between them. This CDR3 has 13 amino acids. Germline V gene data show CDR1 as MNHEY and CDR2 as SVGAGI. Written as DNA, the CDR3 is TGTGCCAGCAGCCACGGACCAGGAAATGAGCAGTTCTTC. This sequence encodes CASSHGPGNEQFF.

The sample holds many counts of this clonotype. The chain employs TRBV29-1 and TRBJ1-3, with D perhaps TRBD1 (5 bases). This CDR3 comprises 14 residues. The germline gives CDR1 SQVTM, CDR2 ANQGSEA. Trimming cost V 7 bases and J 0 bases, with 13 bases left between them. The CDR3: CSALGGSSGNTIYF. CDR3 in DNA: TGCAGCGCTCTGGGGGGGAGCTCTGGAAACACCATATATTTT.

This clonotype was seen only a few times. The chain carries TRBV12-3 or TRBV12-4 and TRBJ1-3, with a weak D call TRBD1 (5 bases). This CDR3 spans 15 amino acids. Trimming stripped 6 bases from V and 3 bases from J, with 15 bases between. DNA of the CDR3: TGTGCCAGCAGCCCCTCACGGGGACGTGGAAACACCATATATTTT. As protein: CASSPSRGRGNTIYF.

This clonotype was detected ten times or more. The chain is built from TRBV2 and TRBJ1-1; the match to TRBD1 covers 8 bases. This CDR3 has 14 amino acids. Germline assignment: CDR1 SNHLY and CDR2 FYNNEI. The J segment lost 5 bases and the V segment lost 8 bases, leaving 10 bases of the junction unmatched. In DNA form, the CDR3 reads TGTGCCAGCGACTTTGACAGGGGATGGACTGAAGCTTTCTTT. Encoded protein: CASDFDRGWTEAFF.

This clonotype has a handful of counts. The chain has TRBV12-3 or TRBV12-4 and TRBJ2-7; D possibly uses TRBD1 or TRBD2 (5 bases each). V gave up 6 bases and J gave up 4 bases, with 13 bases separating them. The CDR3 sequence is 13 residues long. For the CDR3, the DNA is TGTGCCAGCAGCCCCGGGGCGACGTACGAGCAGTACTTC. This gives the protein CASSPGATYEQYF.

The chain employs TRBV29-1 and TRBJ1-1; D gene unclear. This CDR3 spans 13 amino acids. Germline-derived CDR1 and CDR2 are SQVTM and ANQGSEA. Between the trimmed V and J ends, which lost 4 bases and 5 bases, there was a span of 14 bases. The CDR3 is CSVAGRQGTEAFF. The CDR3 bases are TGCAGCGTTGCAGGCAGGCAAGGGACTGAAGCTTTCTTT.

This clonotype was picked up many times. The chain carries TRBV3-1 and TRBJ2-1; D is possibly TRBD1 (6 bases). The germline CDR1 and CDR2 sequences are LGHDT and YNNKEL (reference sequence). V dropped 0 bases and J dropped 3 bases, with 18 bases sitting between them. The CDR3 is 18 residues long. CDR3 DNA sequence: TGTGCCAGCAGCCAAGAGGGGGCGGCGAGCTATATCTACAATGAGCAGTTCTTC. Protein: CASSQEGAASYIYNEQFF.

The gene calls are TRBV14 and TRBJ1-1; D not certain. Trimming removed 2 bases from V and 0 bases from J, with 7 bases in between. Germline V gives CDR1 SGHDN, CDR2 FVKESK. CDR3 length: 14 amino acids. CDR3 residues: CASSQQSMNTEAFF. Here the CDR3 DNA reads TGTGCCAGCAGCCAACAATCCATGAACACTGAAGCTTTCTTT.

This clonotype occurred a few times. The V and J genes are TRBV19 and TRBJ1-6; possible D gene TRBD1, 5 bases. Deletions cut 3 bases from V and 12 bases from J, with 15 bases between. Germline CDR1 and CDR2: LNHDA and SQIVND (reference sequence). The length of the CDR3 is 14 residues. CDR3 protein: CASSIGQGGGPLHF. The CDR3 DNA reads as TGTGCCAGTAGTATTGGGCAGGGAGGAGGACCCCTCCACTTT.

V is TRBV7-6 and J is TRBJ2-7; perhaps D is TRBD1 or TRBD2 (6 bases each). The CDR3 length is 16 residues. Trimming left V 5 bases short and J 0 bases short, with 17 bases between. The germline gives CDR1 SGHVS, CDR2 FNYEAQ. CDR3: CASSPGFRGPSYEQYF. The CDR3 DNA follows: TGTGCCAGCAGCCCCGGATTCCGGGGGCCCTCCTACGAGCAGTACTTC.

This clonotype has just a few counts. The rearrangement joins TRBV24-1 to TRBJ2-1, with D uncertain. The CDR3 has 16 residues. CDR1 is KGHDR and CDR2 is SFDVKD in the germline V gene. V was cut by 3 bases and J by 5 bases, with 16 bases left in between. CDR3 bases: TGTGCCACCAGTGATCCGAGGACCAAACCTAACAATGAGCAGTTCTTC. Its translation is CATSDPRTKPNNEQFF.

This clonotype was detected only a few times. The V gene is TRBV27, the J gene TRBJ2-6; TRBD1 is a possible D gene (6 bases). The V gene lost 6 bases and the J gene lost 2 bases, with 11 bases spanning the gap. The CDR3 is made up of 15 amino acids. In germline, CDR1 is MNHEY, CDR2 SMNVEV (reference sequence). CDR3 in DNA: TGTGCCAGCAGCCTTGGGACACCTGGGGCCAACGTCCTGACTTTC. This encodes CASSLGTPGANVLTF.

The V call is TRBV3-1, the J call TRBJ2-7, with no clear D. Germline assignment: CDR1 LGHDT and CDR2 YNNKEL (reference sequence). This CDR3 comprises 14 residues. Between the trimmed V and J ends, which lost 1 base and 7 bases, there was a span of 14 bases. CDR3 sequence: CASSQGRVPQEQYF. In nucleotides, the CDR3 is TGTGCCAGCAGCCAAGGCCGGGTCCCCCAGGAGCAGTACTTC.